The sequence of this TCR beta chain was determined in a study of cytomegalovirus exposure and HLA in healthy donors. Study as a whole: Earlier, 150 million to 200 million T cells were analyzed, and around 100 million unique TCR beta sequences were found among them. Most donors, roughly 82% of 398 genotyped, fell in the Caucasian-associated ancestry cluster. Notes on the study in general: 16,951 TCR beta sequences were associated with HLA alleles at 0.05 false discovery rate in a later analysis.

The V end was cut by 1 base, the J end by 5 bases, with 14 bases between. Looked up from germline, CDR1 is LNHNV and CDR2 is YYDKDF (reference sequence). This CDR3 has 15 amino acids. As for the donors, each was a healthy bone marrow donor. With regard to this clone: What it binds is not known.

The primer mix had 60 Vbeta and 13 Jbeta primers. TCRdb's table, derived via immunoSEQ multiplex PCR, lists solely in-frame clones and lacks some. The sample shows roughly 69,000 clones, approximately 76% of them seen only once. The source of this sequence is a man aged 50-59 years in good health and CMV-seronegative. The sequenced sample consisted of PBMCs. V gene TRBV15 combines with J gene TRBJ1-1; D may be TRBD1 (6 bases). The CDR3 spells CATSRGWGLSTEAFF. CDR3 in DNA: TGTGCCACCAGCAGAGGTTGGGGGCTGAGTACTGAAGCTTTCTTT.